The T cell receptor beta chain described here comes from a study of T cells after posttransplantation cyclophosphamide. CDR1 and CDR2 (germline): SGDLS, YYNGEE. This CDR3 contains 15 residues. V was clipped by 0 bases and J by 10 bases, with 14 bases between them. Only in-frame clones appear in the TCRdb table, and some are missing; sequencing was by immunoSEQ multiplex PCR. The sample yields some 40,000 clones, without any singletons. The sequence came from a man younger than 40 in good health and a related stem cell transplant donor. The sequencing input was PBMCs. The chain couples TRBV9 to TRBJ1-6; maybe TRBD1 (5 bases). CDR3 region: CASSVGVSGNSPLHF. In DNA, the CDR3 is TGTGCCAGCAGCGTAGGTGTGTCAGGGAACTCACCCCTCCACTTT.